This T cell receptor beta chain was found in a study of shared clonotypes between healthy human individuals. This CDR3 region has 14 residues. V lost 5 bases, J lost 7 bases, and 18 bases lay in between. Germline CDR1 SEHNR, CDR2 FQNEAQ (reference sequence). Profiled with immunoSEQ multiplex PCR; TCRdb holds only in-frame clones, not every one. The sample has more than 2,000,000 clones, about 92% seen once; the top ten hold over 0.12%. Sequencing was carried out using naive CD4+ T cells sorted from blood. Subset reported: CD45RA+ positively selected. This receptor was identified in a man aged 18 to 30 in good health. This chain connects TRBV7-9 to TRBJ2-7; D tentatively reads TRBD1 or TRBD2 (5 bases each). The CDR3 protein is CASSTTGAAGEQYF. The CDR3 nucleotides read TGTGCCAGCAGCACGACCGGGGCCGCGGGTGAGCAGTACTTC.